The clone carrying this T cell receptor (beta chain) was seen repeatedly, ten times or more. The library came from three nested PCR rounds adapted from ARM-PCR protocols. TCRdb used MiXCR to reprocess the multiplex PCR reads, holding one entry per CDR3 protein. Altogether about 93,000 distinct CDR3 sequences are present, less than 75% being singletons, with the ten largest covering about 16%. The sample is drawn from a study of tumor and adjacent non-tumor tissue in lung cancer. No cell sorting was done before RNA was extracted from the tissue. The sequence was collected from a man aged 60 to 69 with non-small cell lung cancer. Sequenced: lung tumor tissue.

CDR3 sequence: CASREAGGIYEQFF. The DNA of the CDR3 is TGTGCCAGCAGAGAAGCAGGGGGCATTTATGAGCAGTTCTTC. The chain uses TRBV6-6 and TRBJ2-1, with 8 bases identical to TRBD1. Germline CDR1 is MNHNY and CDR2 is SVGAGI (reference sequence). V gave up 6 bases and J gave up 8 bases; unmatched junction bases: 9. The CDR3 is 14 residues long.